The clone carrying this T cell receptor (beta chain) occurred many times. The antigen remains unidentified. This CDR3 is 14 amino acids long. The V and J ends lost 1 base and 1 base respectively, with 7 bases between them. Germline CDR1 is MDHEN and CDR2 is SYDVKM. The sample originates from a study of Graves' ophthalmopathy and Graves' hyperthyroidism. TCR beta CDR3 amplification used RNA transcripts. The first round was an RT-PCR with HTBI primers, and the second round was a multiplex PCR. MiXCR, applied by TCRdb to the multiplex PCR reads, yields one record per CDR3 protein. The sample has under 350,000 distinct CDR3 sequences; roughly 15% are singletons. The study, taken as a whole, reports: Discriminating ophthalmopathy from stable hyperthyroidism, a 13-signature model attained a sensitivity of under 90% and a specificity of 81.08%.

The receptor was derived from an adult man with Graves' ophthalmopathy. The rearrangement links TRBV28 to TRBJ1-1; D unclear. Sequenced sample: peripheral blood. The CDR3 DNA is TGTGCCAGCAGTTTATCAAGCCGGAACACTGAAGCTTTCTTT. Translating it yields CASSLSSRNTEAFF.